This T cell receptor beta chain was sequenced during a study of blood T cells in healthy people across ages. The authors ran a second PCR of roughly 6 to 11 cycles using a sample-barcoded 5' primer and a J-beta primer mix. A single record per CDR3 protein comes from TCRdb applying MiXCR to the 5' RACE reads. The sample carries roughly 800,000 distinct CDR3 sequences, about 26% recorded once. Donation came from healthy Caucasian individuals in Russia who were aged roughly 6 to 95. PBMCs numbering at least 6 million were isolated per sample. CDR1 and CDR2 from the germline V gene are MNHEY and SMNVEV (reference sequence). The length of the CDR3 is 14 residues. V dropped 5 bases and J dropped 2 bases, with 12 bases sitting between them. These data were also reused for a study on T cells of mothers and their children.

The receptor was derived from a boy younger than 18 in good health. The J gene is TRBJ2-5, the V gene TRBV27; D may be TRBD2 (6 bases). The sequenced sample consisted of blood. DNA of the CDR3: TGTGCCAGCAGTCCGGCGGGGTATCAAGAGACCCAGTACTTC. This encodes CASSPAGYQETQYF.